This T cell receptor beta chain came from a study of CD8 T cells in Susac syndrome. The wider study: The Susac syndrome patients were therapy-naive, on corticosteroids, or on intravenous immunoglobulin alone at blood draw.

Germline values: CDR1 LGHNA, CDR2 YNFKEQ. The CDR3 is 18 residues long. Deletions cut 0 bases from V and 5 bases from J, with 22 bases between. Whole-study findings and limits: CD8+ clonal expansion in Susac peaked in TEMRA cells and active patients.

The T cells that were sequenced for TCR beta were CD8+ and CD4+ cells from blood. With random hexamers, 0.5 to 1 ug RNA was reverse transcribed. TCRdb recomputed calls from the immunoSEQ multiplex PCR reads with MiXCR, one row per CDR3 protein. This table holds 84,000 or so distinct CDR3 sequences, 96% found once. On this clonotype itself: What it recognizes is unknown.

The specimen was CD8+ T cells from PBMCs. The chain is built from TRBV4-2 and TRBJ2-5; D is perhaps TRBD2 (6 bases). This TCR was recovered from a human donor with Susac syndrome. DNA of the CDR3: TGTGCCAGCAGCCAAGAGCTTGCGGGAACCCTTGGGCGGGAGACCCAGTACTTC. Encoded protein: CASSQELAGTLGRETQYF.